Sequencing of this TCR beta chain was carried out in a study of T cell responses to AZD1222 COVID-19 vaccine. Assay: immunoSEQ multiplex PCR; the TCRdb copy retains only in-frame clones and omits some. The sample yields more than 80,000 clones, almost 90% seen once. Study results and caveats: AZD1222 recipients seropositive at baseline numbered only six. Spike-specific TCR repertoires showed rising breadth and depth after two AZD1222 doses. Repertoires in all cases were sampled only once the peak T cell response had passed.

Worth noting for this clone: Its target is not known.

After removal of 6 bases from V and 7 bases from J, the junction contained 8 bases not matched to a gene. This CDR3 is built from 15 residues. Germline V gene data show CDR1 as SNHLY and CDR2 as FYNNEI. The material was peripheral blood, obtained on day 0 of MenACWY control vaccination. The TCR comes from an adult in good health. The genes are TRBV2 and TRBJ2-1; 11 bases map to TRBD2. The CDR3 DNA sequence: TGTGCCAGCAGAGTCCTAGCGGGGGGCTTGAATGAGCAGTTCTTC. It is translated as CASRVLAGGLNEQFF. Full variable domain (rest looked up from reference TRBV2 and TRBJ2-1): EPEVTQTPSHQVTQMGQEVILRCVPISNHLYFYWYRQILGQKVEFLVSFYNNEISEKSEIFDDQFSVERPDGSNFTLKIRSTKLEDSAMYFCASRVLAGGLNEQFFGPGTRLTVL.